Below are 2 T cell receptor beta chains sequenced from a single sample in a study of STAT5B mutations in CD4+ large granular lymphocyte leukemia. Clones were sequenced by immunoSEQ multiplex PCR, and TCRdb holds only the in-frame ones, with some missing. The repertoire holds fewer than 40,000 clones, about 88% seen once, with roughly 0.43% in the top ten. Sequencing input: CD4+ T cells from blood buffy coats. These TCRs come from a human donor in good health.

The genes are TRBV6-5 and TRBJ2-1, with 14 bases that match TRBD2. Germline V gene sequence: CDR1 MNHEY, CDR2 SVGAGI. Germline trimming cut 2 bases from V and 7 bases from J; bases unmatched to any gene: 4. CDR3 length: 16 residues. CDR3 bases: TGTGCCAGCAGTTACCTGACTAGCGGGAGGGGGAATGAGCAGTTCTTC. It encodes CASSYLTSGRGNEQFF.

The chain links TRBV28 to TRBJ1-5, with 10 bases that match TRBD1. Germline V CDR1 and CDR2: MDHEN, SYDVKM. Trimming took 6 bases from V and 7 from J; bases not matched to a gene: 6. CDR3 size: 14 residues. In DNA form, the CDR3 reads TGTGCCAGCAGACTCGACAGGGGGCCACAGCCCCAGCATTTT. Amino acid sequence: CASRLDRGPQPQHF.